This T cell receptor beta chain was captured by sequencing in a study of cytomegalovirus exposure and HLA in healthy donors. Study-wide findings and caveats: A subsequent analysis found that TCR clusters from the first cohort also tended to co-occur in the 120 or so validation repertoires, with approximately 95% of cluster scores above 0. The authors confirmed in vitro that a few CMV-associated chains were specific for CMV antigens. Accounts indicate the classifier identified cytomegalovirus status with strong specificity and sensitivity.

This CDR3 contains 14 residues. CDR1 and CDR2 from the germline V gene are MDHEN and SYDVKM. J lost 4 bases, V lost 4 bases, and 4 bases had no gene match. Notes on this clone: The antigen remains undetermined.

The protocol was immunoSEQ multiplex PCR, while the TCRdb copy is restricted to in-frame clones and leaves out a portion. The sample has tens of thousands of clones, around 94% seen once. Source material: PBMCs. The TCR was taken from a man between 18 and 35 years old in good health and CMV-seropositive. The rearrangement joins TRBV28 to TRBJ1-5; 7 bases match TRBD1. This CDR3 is CASSSGDRNQPQHF. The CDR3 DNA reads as TGTGCCAGCAGTTCAGGGGACAGAAATCAGCCCCAGCATTTT. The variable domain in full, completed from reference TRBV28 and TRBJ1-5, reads DVKVTQSSRYLVKRTGEKVFLECVQDMDHENMFWYRQDPGLGLRLIYFSYDVKMKEKGDIPEGYSVSREKKERFSLILESASTNQTSMYLCASSSGDRNQPQHFGDGTRLSIL.